Here is one T cell receptor beta chain with its context. This clonotype was recorded at least ten times. The specificity of this receptor is unknown. Base-call qualities are not available, and no considerably larger clone is one nucleotide away. Library preparation was by 5' RACE. For sequencing, a NextSeq 500 was employed. To correct for sequencing error and PCR bias, the TCR library protocol tagged individual cDNA molecules with unique molecular identifiers. Both TCR alpha and beta chains were sequenced, and tight co-correlation was observed between alpha and beta sequence abundances in each sample. Per the source publication's procedure: Decombinator V4 was used to annotate TCR sequences for V gene, J gene and CDR3. Expanded TCRs were defined as changing significantly between any two time points under a Poisson model with p below 0.0001. TCR abundances were normalised to the total number of TCRs sequenced in each sample and reported as counts per million. TRAV1-2 paired with TRAJ12, TRAJ20 or TRAJ33 defined MAIT TCRs, while TRAV10 paired with TRAJ18 defined iNKT TCRs. VDJdb, accessed on 1 November 2021, was searched for TCRs annotated for CMV, EBV and SARS-CoV-2, and TCRs annotated for more than one antigen were excluded. TCRdb took the public reads, trimmed them with fastp at Q25, ran MiXCR for clone calling and kept in-frame beta chains. Duplicate CDR3 protein sequences are folded into a single record with the most common DNA and genes. TCRdb's processing, not the study's, gives the V and J calls here. This sample lists about 67,000 distinct CDR3 sequences; around 10% were detected once. 3% to 4% of the sample is held by the ten biggest clonotypes.

A case-control design nested within a healthcare worker cohort in London, UK, was used, with weekly nasopharyngeal swab PCR tests and blood sampling performed. Healthcare workers were recruited during the week of the UK lockdown, between 23 and 31 March 2020, and followed weekly for up to roughly 15 weeks. The data belong to a study of early T cells in non-severe SARS-CoV-2 infection (dated by TCRdb to the early 2020s). Regarding the research as a whole: Because TCR sequencing relied on bulk RNA taken from unsorted whole blood, pairing of alpha and beta chains was not possible.

Overall results and qualifications from the work: VDJdb matching was skewed toward anti-spike CD8 responses and likely underestimated virus-specific expansions, missing private and CD4 specificities.

V and J are trimmed by 5 bases and 0 bases, and the gene matches miss 7 bases of the junction. The cysteine opens and the phenylalanine closes a CDR3 of 16 amino acids. CDR3 DNA is the only sequence kept; it has 48 bases, read in frame from the first base. Looking up the germline V gene (reference sequence) yields CDR1 PRHDT and CDR2 FYEKMQ. This sequence uses TRBV13 and TRBJ2-1, with TRBD2 matching 7 junction bases. Sequences were obtained from whole blood. The origin of this receptor is an adult who was a healthcare worker with PCR-confirmed SARS-CoV-2 infection or an uninfected control (not recorded which). The DNA sequence is TGTGCCAGCAGCCCCGGGGGGTATACCTCCTACAATGAGCAGTTCTTC. Its translation is CASSPGGYTSYNEQFF.